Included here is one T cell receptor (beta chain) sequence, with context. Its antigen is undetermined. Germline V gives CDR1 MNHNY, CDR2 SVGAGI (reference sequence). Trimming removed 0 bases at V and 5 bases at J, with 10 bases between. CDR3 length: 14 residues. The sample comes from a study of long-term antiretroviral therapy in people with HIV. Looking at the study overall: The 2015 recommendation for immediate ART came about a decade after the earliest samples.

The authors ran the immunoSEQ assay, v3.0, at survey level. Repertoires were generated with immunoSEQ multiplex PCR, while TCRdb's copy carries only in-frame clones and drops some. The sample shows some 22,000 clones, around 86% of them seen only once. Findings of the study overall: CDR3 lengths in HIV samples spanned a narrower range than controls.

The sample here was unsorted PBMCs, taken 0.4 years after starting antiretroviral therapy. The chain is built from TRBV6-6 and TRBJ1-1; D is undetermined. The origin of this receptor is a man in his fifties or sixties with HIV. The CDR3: CASSYSKPNTEAFF. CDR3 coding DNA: TGTGCCAGCAGTTACTCGAAACCGAATACTGAAGCTTTCTTT.